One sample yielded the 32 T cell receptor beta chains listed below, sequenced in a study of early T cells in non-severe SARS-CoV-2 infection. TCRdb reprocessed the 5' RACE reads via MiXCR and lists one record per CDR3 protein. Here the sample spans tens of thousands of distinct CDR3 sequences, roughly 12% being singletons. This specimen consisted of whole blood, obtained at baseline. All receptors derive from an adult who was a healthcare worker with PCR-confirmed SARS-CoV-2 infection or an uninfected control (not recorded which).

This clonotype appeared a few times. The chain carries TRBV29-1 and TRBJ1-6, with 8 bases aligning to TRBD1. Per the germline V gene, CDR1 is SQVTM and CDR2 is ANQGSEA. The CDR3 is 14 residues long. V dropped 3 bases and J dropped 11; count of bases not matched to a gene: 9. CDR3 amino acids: CSVEDGQGPTPLHF. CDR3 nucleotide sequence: TGCAGCGTTGAGGATGGACAGGGTCCCACACCCCTCCACTTT.

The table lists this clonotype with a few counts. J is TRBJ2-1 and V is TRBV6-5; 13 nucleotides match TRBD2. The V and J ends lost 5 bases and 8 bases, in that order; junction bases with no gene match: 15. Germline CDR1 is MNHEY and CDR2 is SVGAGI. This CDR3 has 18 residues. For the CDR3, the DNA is TGTGCCAGCAGTCCACCCTCCAGACTAGCGGGAGGCCTTGATGAGCAGTTCTTC. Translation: CASSPPSRLAGGLDEQFF.

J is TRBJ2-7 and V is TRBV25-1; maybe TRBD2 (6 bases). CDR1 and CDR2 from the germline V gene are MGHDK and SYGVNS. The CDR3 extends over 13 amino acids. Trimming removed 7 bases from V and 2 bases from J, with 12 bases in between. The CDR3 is CASTPGLAYEQYF. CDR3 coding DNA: TGTGCCAGCACGCCGGGACTCGCCTACGAGCAGTACTTC.

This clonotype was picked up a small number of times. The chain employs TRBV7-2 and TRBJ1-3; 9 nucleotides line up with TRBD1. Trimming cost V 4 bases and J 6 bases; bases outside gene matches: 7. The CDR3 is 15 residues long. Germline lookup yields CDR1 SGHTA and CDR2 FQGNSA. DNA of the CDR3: TGTGCCAGCAGCTCGGGACAGGGAGACGAAAACACCATATATTTT. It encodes CASSSGQGDENTIYF.

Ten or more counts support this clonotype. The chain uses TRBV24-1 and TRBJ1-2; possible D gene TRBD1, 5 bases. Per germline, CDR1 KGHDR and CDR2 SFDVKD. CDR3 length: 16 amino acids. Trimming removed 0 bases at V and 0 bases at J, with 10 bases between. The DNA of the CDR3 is TGTGCCACCAGTGATTTGCTTAAGGGGTCTAACTATGGCTACACCTTC. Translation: CATSDLLKGSNYGYTF.

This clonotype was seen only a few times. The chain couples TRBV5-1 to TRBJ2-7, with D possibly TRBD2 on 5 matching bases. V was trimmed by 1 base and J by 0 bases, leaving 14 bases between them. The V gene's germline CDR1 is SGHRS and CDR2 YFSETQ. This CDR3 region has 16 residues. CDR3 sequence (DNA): TGCGCCAGCAGCTTGTACGATCGGGGAACCTCCTACGAGCAGTACTTC. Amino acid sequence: CASSLYDRGTSYEQYF.

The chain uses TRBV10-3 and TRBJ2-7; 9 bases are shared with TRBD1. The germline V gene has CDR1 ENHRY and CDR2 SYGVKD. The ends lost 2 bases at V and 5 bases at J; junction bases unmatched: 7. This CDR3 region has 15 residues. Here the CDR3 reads CAISEVGQGHDEQYF. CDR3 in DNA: TGTGCCATCAGTGAGGTGGGACAGGGTCACGACGAGCAGTACTTC.

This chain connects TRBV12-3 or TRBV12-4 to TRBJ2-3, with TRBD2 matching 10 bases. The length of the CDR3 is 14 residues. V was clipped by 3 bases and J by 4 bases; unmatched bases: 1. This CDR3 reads CASSFTSGADTQYF. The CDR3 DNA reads TGTGCCAGCAGTTTCACTAGCGGGGCAGATACGCAGTATTTT.

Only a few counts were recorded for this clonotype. The CDR3: CACSFGTEYGYTF. Written as DNA, the CDR3 is TGTGCCTGTTCTTTCGGGACAGAGTATGGCTACACCTTC. The chain carries TRBV30 and TRBJ1-2, with 7 bases fitting TRBD1. CDR3 length: 13 amino acids. Germline V lookup: CDR1 GTSNPN, CDR2 SVGIG (reference sequence). J was trimmed by 5 bases and V by 6 bases; bases with no gene match: 9.

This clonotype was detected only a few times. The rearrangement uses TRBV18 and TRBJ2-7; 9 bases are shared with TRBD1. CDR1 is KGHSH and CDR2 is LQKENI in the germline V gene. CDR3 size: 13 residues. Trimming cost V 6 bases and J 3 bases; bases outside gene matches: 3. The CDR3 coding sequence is TGTGCCAGCTCCGGGACAGGGAACTACGAGCAGTACTTC. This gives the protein CASSGTGNYEQYF.

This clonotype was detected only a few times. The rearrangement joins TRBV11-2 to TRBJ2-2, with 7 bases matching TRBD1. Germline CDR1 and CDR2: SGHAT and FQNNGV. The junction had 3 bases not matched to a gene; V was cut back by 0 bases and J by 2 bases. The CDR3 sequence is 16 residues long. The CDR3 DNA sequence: TGTGCCAGCAGCTTAGAACAGGGGTTTAACACCGGGGAGCTGTTTTTT. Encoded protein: CASSLEQGFNTGELFF.

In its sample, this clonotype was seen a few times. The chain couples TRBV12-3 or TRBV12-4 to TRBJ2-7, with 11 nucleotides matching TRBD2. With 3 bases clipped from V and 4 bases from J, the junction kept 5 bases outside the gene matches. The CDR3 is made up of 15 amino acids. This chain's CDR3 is CASSLGGTSGYEQYF. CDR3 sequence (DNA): TGTGCCAGCAGTTTGGGAGGGACTAGCGGTTACGAGCAGTACTTC.

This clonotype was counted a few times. The CDR3 is CASKQGVSGSYEQYF. Here the CDR3 DNA reads TGTGCCAGCAAACAGGGGGTTTCGGGTTCCTACGAGCAGTACTTC. The chain has TRBV5-4 and TRBJ2-7; TRBD1 agrees at 8 bases. The CDR3 length is 15 residues. V shed 6 bases and J 1 base; nucleotides not matched to a gene: 9. From germline, CDR1 is SGHNT and CDR2 YYREEE (reference sequence). Full variable domain (remainder filled in from reference TRBV5-4 and TRBJ2-7): ETGVTQSPTHLIKTRGQQVTLRCSSQSGHNTVSWYQQALGQGPQFIFQYYREEENGRGNFPPRFSGLQFPNYSSELNVNALELDDSALYLCASKQGVSGSYEQYFGPGTRLTVT.

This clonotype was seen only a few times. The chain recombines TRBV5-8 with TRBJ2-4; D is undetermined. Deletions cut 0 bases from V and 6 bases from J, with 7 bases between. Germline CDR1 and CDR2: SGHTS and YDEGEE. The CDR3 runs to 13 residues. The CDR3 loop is CASSLAGRNIQYF. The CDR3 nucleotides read TGTGCCAGCAGCTTGGCCGGCAGAAACATTCAGTACTTC. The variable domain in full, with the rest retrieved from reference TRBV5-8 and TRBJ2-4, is EAGVTQSPTHLIKTRGQQATLRCSPISGHTSVYWYQQALGLGLQFLLWYDEGEERNRGNFPPRFSGRQFPNYSSELNVNALELEDSALYLCASSLAGRNIQYFGAGTRLSVL.

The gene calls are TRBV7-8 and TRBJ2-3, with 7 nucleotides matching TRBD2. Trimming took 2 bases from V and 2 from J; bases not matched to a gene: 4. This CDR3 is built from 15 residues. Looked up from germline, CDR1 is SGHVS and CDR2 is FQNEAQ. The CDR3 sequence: CASSLLADYTDTQYF. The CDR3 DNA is TGTGCCAGCAGCTTACTAGCGGATTACACAGATACGCAGTATTTT.

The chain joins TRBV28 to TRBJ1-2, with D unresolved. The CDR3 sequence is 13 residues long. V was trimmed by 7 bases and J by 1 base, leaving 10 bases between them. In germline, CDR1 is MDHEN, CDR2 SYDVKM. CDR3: CASKVGINYGYTF. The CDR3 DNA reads TGTGCCAGCAAGGTCGGGATTAACTATGGCTACACCTTC.

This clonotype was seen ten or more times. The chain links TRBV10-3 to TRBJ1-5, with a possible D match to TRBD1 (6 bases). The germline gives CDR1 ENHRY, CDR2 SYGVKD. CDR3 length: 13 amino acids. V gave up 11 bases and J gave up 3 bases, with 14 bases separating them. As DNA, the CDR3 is TGTGCCGCTAGCGACAGGCTCAATCAGCCCCAGCATTTT. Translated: CAASDRLNQPQHF.

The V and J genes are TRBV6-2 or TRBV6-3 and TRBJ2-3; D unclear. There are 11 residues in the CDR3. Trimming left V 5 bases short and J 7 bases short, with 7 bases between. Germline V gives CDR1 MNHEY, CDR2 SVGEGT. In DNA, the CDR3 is TGTGCCAGCAGTAAATCGAATACGCAGTATTTT. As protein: CASSKSNTQYF.

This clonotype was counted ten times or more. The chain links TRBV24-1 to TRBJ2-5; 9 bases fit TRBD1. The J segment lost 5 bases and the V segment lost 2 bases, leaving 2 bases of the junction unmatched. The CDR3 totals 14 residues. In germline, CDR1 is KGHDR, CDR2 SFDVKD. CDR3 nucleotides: TGTGCCACCAGTGATTCCGGGACAGGGGAGACCCAGTACTTC. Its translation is CATSDSGTGETQYF.

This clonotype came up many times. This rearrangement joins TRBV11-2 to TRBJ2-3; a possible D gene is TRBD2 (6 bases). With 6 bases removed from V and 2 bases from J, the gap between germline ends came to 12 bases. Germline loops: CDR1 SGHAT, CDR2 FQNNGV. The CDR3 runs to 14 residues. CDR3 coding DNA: TGTGCCAGCAGTTTGCGGGGATCCACAGATACGCAGTATTTT. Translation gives CASSLRGSTDTQYF.

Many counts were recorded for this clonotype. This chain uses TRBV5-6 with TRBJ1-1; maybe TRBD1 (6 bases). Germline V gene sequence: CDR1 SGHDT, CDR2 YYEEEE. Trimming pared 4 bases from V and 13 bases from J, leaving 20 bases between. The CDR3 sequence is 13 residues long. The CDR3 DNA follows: TGTGCCAGCAGCCCTGCTAGGGGGGGCGTGGTTTTCTTT. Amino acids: CASSPARGGVVFF. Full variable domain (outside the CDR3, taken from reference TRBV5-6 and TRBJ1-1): DAGVTQSPTHLIKTRGQQVTLRCSPKSGHDTVSWYQQALGQGPQFIFQYYEEEERQRGNFPDRFSGHQFPNYSSELNVNALLLGDSALYLCASSPARGGVVFFGQGTRLTVV.

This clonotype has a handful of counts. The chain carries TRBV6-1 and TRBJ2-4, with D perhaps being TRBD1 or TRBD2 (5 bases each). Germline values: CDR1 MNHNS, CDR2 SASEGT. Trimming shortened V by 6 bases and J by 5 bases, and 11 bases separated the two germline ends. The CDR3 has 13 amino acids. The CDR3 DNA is TGTGCCAGCAGCTGGGTGGGGGAAAACATTCAGTACTTC. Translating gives CASSWVGENIQYF.

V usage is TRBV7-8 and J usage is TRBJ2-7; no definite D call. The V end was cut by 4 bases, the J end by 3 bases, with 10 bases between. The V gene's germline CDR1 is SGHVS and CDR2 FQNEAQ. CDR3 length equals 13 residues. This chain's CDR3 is CASSSSVVYEQYF. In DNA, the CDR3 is TGTGCCAGCAGCTCCAGCGTAGTCTACGAGCAGTACTTC.

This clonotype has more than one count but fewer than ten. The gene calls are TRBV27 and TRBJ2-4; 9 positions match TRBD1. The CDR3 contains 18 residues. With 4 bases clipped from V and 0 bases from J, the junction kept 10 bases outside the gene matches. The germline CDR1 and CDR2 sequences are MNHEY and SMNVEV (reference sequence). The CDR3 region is CASSSYSTGGRAKNIQYF. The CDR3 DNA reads TGTGCCAGCAGTTCATACTCGACAGGGGGGAGAGCCAAAAACATTCAGTACTTC.

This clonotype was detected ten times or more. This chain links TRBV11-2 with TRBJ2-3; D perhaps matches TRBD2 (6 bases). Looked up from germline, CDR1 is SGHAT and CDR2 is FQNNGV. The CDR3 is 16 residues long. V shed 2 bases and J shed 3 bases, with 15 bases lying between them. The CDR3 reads CASSLIGGEVTDTQYF. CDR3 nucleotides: TGTGCCAGCAGCTTAATTGGCGGGGAGGTTACAGATACGCAGTATTTT.

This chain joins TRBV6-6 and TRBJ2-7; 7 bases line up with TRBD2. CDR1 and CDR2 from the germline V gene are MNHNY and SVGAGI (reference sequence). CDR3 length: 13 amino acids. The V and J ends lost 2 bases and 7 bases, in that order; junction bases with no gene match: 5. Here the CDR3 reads CASSYEGGQEQYF. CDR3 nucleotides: TGTGCCAGCAGTTACGAGGGAGGGCAAGAGCAGTACTTC.

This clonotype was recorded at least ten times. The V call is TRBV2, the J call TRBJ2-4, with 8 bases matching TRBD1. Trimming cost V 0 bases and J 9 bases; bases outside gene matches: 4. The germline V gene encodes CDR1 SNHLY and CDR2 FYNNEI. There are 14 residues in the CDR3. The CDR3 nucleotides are TGTGCCAGCAGTGAAGCTTGGGACAGGTCCATTCAGTACTTC. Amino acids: CASSEAWDRSIQYF.

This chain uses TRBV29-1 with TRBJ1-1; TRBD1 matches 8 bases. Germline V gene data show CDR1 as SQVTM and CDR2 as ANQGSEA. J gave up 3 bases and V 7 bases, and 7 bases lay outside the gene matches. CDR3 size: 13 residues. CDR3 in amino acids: CSGDRGRDTEAFF. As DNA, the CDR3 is TGCAGCGGAGACAGGGGAAGGGACACTGAAGCTTTCTTT.

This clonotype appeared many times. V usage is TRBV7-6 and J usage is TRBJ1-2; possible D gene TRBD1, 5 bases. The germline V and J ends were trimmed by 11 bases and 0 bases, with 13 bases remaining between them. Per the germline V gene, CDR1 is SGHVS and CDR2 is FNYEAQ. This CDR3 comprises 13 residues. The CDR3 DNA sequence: TGTGCCTGGGGCGGATTCGCTAACTATGGCTACACCTTC. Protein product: CAWGGFANYGYTF.

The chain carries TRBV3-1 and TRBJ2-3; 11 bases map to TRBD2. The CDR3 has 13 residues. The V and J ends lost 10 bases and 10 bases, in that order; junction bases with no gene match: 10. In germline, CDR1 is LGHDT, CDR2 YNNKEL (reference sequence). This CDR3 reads CATSATSGNSQYF. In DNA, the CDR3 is TGTGCCACTAGTGCGACTAGCGGGAACTCGCAGTATTTT.

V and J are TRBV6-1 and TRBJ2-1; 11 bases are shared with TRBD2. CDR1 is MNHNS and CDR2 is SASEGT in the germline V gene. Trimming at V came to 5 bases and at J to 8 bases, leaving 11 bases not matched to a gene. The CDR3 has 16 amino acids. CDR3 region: CASSPPTSGVGDEQFF. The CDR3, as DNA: TGTGCCAGCAGTCCCCCGACTAGCGGGGTTGGGGATGAGCAGTTCTTC.

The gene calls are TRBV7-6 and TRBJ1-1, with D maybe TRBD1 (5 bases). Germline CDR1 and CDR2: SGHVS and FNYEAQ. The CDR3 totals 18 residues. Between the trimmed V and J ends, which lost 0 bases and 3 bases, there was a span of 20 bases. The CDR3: CASSLAGRDPLWDTEAFF. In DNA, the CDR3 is TGTGCCAGCAGCTTAGCGGGCCGGGACCCCCTGTGGGACACTGAAGCTTTCTTT.